The 26 T cell receptor beta chains in this list originate from one sample, sequenced in a study of CD8 T cells in ankylosing spondylitis. Findings and limits, study-wide: What seemed typical of ankylosing spondylitis blood was a TCR beta motif built from fewer than ten highly homologous variants.

These TCRs are of unknown antigen specificity. TCRdb ran MiXCR on the 5' RACE reads and lists one entry per CDR3 protein. The sample lists hundreds of thousands of distinct CDR3 sequences; approximately 26% were seen once. The sequencing input was blood, either unsorted or a sorted T cell fraction (not recorded which). Receptors originate from a male donor with ankylosing spondylitis.

This clonotype was seen only a few times. V usage is TRBV5-1 and J usage is TRBJ2-3; 9 nucleotides match TRBD2. After removal of 3 bases from V and 1 base from J, the junction contained 6 bases not matched to a gene. The CDR3 length is 16 residues. Germline values: CDR1 SGHRS, CDR2 YFSETQ. The CDR3 region is CASSSGLAIRTDTQYF. The CDR3 bases are TGCGCCAGCAGCTCCGGACTAGCGATACGCACAGATACGCAGTATTTT.

The V call is TRBV12-3 or TRBV12-4, the J call TRBJ2-1; 9 nucleotides match TRBD2. CDR3 size: 15 residues. J was trimmed by 7 bases and V by 3 bases; bases with no gene match: 7. CDR3: CASSFGASGANEQFF. The CDR3 DNA follows: TGTGCCAGCAGTTTTGGGGCTAGCGGGGCTAATGAGCAGTTCTTC.

The CDR3 reads CASSWQSDTQYF. DNA for the CDR3: TGCGCCAGCAGCTGGCAGTCTGATACGCAGTATTTT. This sequence joins TRBV5-1 and TRBJ2-3; no definite D call. CDR1 and CDR2 from the germline V gene are SGHRS and YFSETQ. The V gene lost 3 bases and the J gene lost 6 bases, with 8 bases spanning the gap. The CDR3 covers 12 residues.

This clonotype appeared a few times. The gene calls are TRBV5-1 and TRBJ2-3, with 7 bases that match TRBD2. Germline CDR1 SGHRS, CDR2 YFSETQ. V lost 0 bases to trimming and J lost 4 bases; unmatched junction nucleotides: 2. CDR3 length: 14 amino acids. The CDR3 is CASSLALAPDTQYF. The CDR3 DNA follows: TGCGCCAGCAGCTTGGCACTAGCGCCAGATACGCAGTATTTT.

The chain uses TRBV20-1 and TRBJ2-3; D may correspond to TRBD1 or TRBD2 (5 bases each). This CDR3 region has 14 residues. Germline values: CDR1 DFQATT, CDR2 SNEGSKA (reference sequence). The V gene lost 7 bases and the J gene lost 5 bases, with 19 bases spanning the gap. As DNA, the CDR3 is TGCAGTGTGCTCACGTGGGGCCGGGGAGATACGCAGTATTTT. Translation gives CSVLTWGRGDTQYF.

This clonotype was seen a handful of times. This chain connects TRBV19 to TRBJ1-2; D ambiguous. V lost 0 bases to trimming and J lost 2 bases, with 7 bases between them. Germline V gene sequence: CDR1 LNHDA, CDR2 SQIVND (reference sequence). The CDR3 consists of 14 residues. The CDR3 here is CASSIDGQNYGYTF. CDR3 DNA sequence: TGTGCCAGTAGTATAGACGGGCAGAACTATGGCTACACCTTC. Full variable domain (rest looked up from reference TRBV19 and TRBJ1-2): DGGITQSPKYLFRKEGQNVTLSCEQNLNHDAMYWYRQDPGQGLRLIYYSQIVNDFQKGDIAEGYSVSREKKESFPLTVTSAQKNPTAFYLCASSIDGQNYGYTFGSGTRLTVV.

The gene calls are TRBV29-1 and TRBJ2-2; TRBD2 is a possible D gene (6 bases). Germline values: CDR1 SQVTM, CDR2 ANQGSEA. The germline V and J ends were trimmed by 0 bases and 4 bases, with 27 bases remaining between them. The CDR3 covers 20 residues. The DNA for the CDR3 is TGCAGCGTTGAAGATTTACGGGAGTCATCCCATGACTGGTGCACCGGGGAGCTGTTTTTT. Encoded protein: CSVEDLRESSHDWCTGELFF.

This chain joins TRBV12-3 or TRBV12-4 and TRBJ1-5; D not resolved. Between the trimmed V and J ends, which lost 4 bases and 9 bases, there was a span of 7 bases. This CDR3 comprises 11 residues. CDR3 nucleotides: TGTGCCAGCAGTTCCGTCGGGCCCCAGCATTTT. Its translation: CASSSVGPQHF.

This clonotype occurred a few times. The genes are TRBV5-6 and TRBJ2-5; D remains unclear. CDR1 is SGHDT, CDR2 YYEEEE, per germline. The V end was cut by 2 bases, the J end by 2 bases, with 7 bases between. The CDR3 consists of 13 residues. The CDR3 nucleotides are TGTGCCAGCAGCTTATGGATTCAAGAGACCCAGTACTTC. Protein sequence: CASSLWIQETQYF.

The chain uses TRBV5-1 and TRBJ2-3; TRBD2 agrees at 12 bases. CDR1 SGHRS and CDR2 YFSETQ come from the germline V gene. The CDR3 loop spans 16 amino acids. V shed 2 bases and J 13 bases; nucleotides not matched to a gene: 14. Here the CDR3 DNA reads TGCGCCAGCAGCTTACTTTCCCCGACTAGCGGGAGAGGAGAGTATTTT. Translated: CASSLLSPTSGRGEYF.

The V gene is TRBV5-4, the J gene TRBJ2-3, with 7 bases fitting TRBD2. V gave up 0 bases and J gave up 8 bases; unmatched junction bases: 0. The CDR3 covers 12 residues. Germline loops: CDR1 SGHNT, CDR2 YYREEE (reference sequence). The CDR3 DNA reads as TGTGCCAGCAGCTTGGGCGGGGGTACGCAGTATTTT. Translated, it gives CASSLGGGTQYF.

The chain employs TRBV15 and TRBJ2-3, with a possible D match to TRBD2 (5 bases). Germline lookup yields CDR1 LNHNV and CDR2 YYDKDF (reference sequence). V lost 7 bases and J lost 1, with 9 bases in between. The CDR3 consists of 13 residues. CDR3 in amino acids: CATTFSGTDTQYF. CDR3 in DNA: TGTGCCACCACCTTTAGCGGCACAGATACGCAGTATTTT.

This clonotype was seen a few times. CDR3 DNA sequence: TGTGCCAGCAGTACAAAAGGACTAGCTGGTGAGCAGTTCTTC. Its translation: CASSTKGLAGEQFF. The V gene is TRBV12-3 or TRBV12-4, the J gene TRBJ2-1, with 8 bases aligning to TRBD2. The CDR3 spans 14 residues. J was trimmed by 9 bases and V by 5 bases; bases with no gene match: 9.

The chain links TRBV11-2 to TRBJ1-2; no clear D. Germline values: CDR1 SGHAT, CDR2 FQNNGV. This CDR3 is built from 13 residues. Trimming pared 4 bases from V and 5 bases from J, leaving 11 bases between. The CDR3 coding sequence is TGTGCCAGCAGCTCTGACCAGAGGTATGGCTACACCTTC. Translation gives CASSSDQRYGYTF. The variable domain in full, completed from reference TRBV11-2 and TRBJ1-2, reads EAGVAQSPRYKIIEKRQSVAFWCNPISGHATLYWYQQILGQGPKLLIQFQNNGVVDDSQLPKDRFSAERLKGVDSTLKIQPAKLEDSAVYLCASSSDQRYGYTFGSGTRLTVV.

This clonotype has more than one count but fewer than ten. CDR3 nucleotide sequence: TGTGCCAGCAGCCCACACAGGGTGGACACTGAAGCTTTCTTT. This translates into CASSPHRVDTEAFF. This chain links TRBV21-1 with TRBJ1-1; TRBD1 was called by the table and not checked on the DNA. TRBV21-1 is flagged as a pseudogene. The CDR3 is 14 residues long.

This clonotype was counted a few times. This sequence joins TRBV5-6 and TRBJ1-2; 9 bases agree with TRBD1. Germline-derived CDR1 and CDR2 are SGHDT and YYEEEE. The CDR3 sequence is 15 residues long. Trimming took 2 bases from V and 7 from J; bases not matched to a gene: 9. Written as DNA, the CDR3 is TGTGCCAGCAGCTTAGGGGACAGGGTTTCGGGTGGCTACACCTTC. This sequence encodes CASSLGDRVSGGYTF.

V gene TRBV19 combines with J gene TRBJ2-2, with D unresolved. V lost 2 bases, J lost 0 bases, and 7 bases lay in between. This CDR3 comprises 15 residues. Per the germline V gene, CDR1 is LNHDA and CDR2 is SQIVND (reference sequence). The CDR3 spells CASSIYATNTGELFF. CDR3 coding DNA: TGTGCCAGTAGTATATACGCAACGAACACCGGGGAGCTGTTTTTT.

This clonotype was observed a handful of times. The CDR3 DNA is TGTGCCAGTAGTAACCCAGGGAGTAATGAAAAACTGTTTTTT. Amino acid sequence: CASSNPGSNEKLFF. V usage is TRBV19 and J usage is TRBJ1-4; perhaps TRBD1 as D (5 bases). The CDR3 totals 14 residues. V shed 4 bases and J shed 4 bases, with 10 bases lying between them. Germline V gives CDR1 LNHDA, CDR2 SQIVND (reference sequence).

This rearrangement joins TRBV19 to TRBJ2-2, with D perhaps matching TRBD2 (5 bases). The CDR3 covers 15 residues. Germline V gives CDR1 LNHDA, CDR2 SQIVND (reference sequence). V lost 7 bases and J 0 bases, leaving 12 bases between the germline ends. This chain's CDR3 is CASTAEATNTGELFF. CDR3 coding DNA: TGTGCCAGTACCGCGGAGGCCACGAACACCGGGGAGCTGTTTTTT.

This CDR3 reads CASSLFAFYTDTQYF. Written as DNA, the CDR3 is TGTGCCAGCAGCTTGTTCGCGTTCTACACAGATACGCAGTATTTT. V is TRBV5-6 and J is TRBJ2-3; D ambiguous. Germline assignment: CDR1 SGHDT and CDR2 YYEEEE. CDR3 length: 15 amino acids. V gave up 1 base and J gave up 2 bases, with 11 bases separating them.

This clonotype was seen more than once but under ten times. The chain has TRBV18 and TRBJ1-3; D ambiguous. V lost 2 bases and J lost 0, with 8 bases in between. Germline CDR1 and CDR2: KGHSH and LQKENI. The CDR3 consists of 15 residues. The CDR3 reads CASSPNTASGNTIYF. The CDR3 coding sequence is TGTGCCAGCTCACCAAACACAGCCTCTGGAAACACCATATATTTT.

The gene calls are TRBV12-3 or TRBV12-4 and TRBJ2-1; 9 bases are shared with TRBD2. V gave up 2 bases and J gave up 7 bases; unmatched junction bases: 3. The length of the CDR3 is 14 residues. CDR3 region: CASSLWREGNEQFF. DNA of the CDR3: TGTGCCAGCAGTTTATGGCGGGAGGGGAATGAGCAGTTCTTC.

The rearrangement joins TRBV19 to TRBJ2-5, with 9 bases identical to TRBD1. Trimming cost V 9 bases and J 2 bases; bases outside gene matches: 4. Per the germline V gene, CDR1 is LNHDA and CDR2 is SQIVND (reference sequence). This CDR3 is built from 13 residues. The CDR3 is CASKGQGQETQYF. The CDR3 bases are TGTGCCAGCAAGGGACAGGGACAAGAGACCCAGTACTTC.

The V gene is TRBV27, the J gene TRBJ2-7; tentative D call: TRBD2 (6 bases). The CDR3 length is 11 residues. CDR1 is MNHEY, CDR2 SMNVEV, per germline (reference sequence). Trimming took off 5 bases at V and 7 bases at J, with 9 bases between the two ends. The CDR3 spells CASSARGEQYF. DNA of the CDR3: TGTGCCAGCAGTGCCCGGGGGGAGCAGTACTTC.

This rearrangement joins TRBV24-1 to TRBJ2-2; perhaps TRBD1 as D (5 bases). The V end lost 3 bases, the J end lost 5 bases, and 9 bases lay between the germline ends. This CDR3 has 14 residues. Germline values: CDR1 KGHDR, CDR2 SFDVKD. CDR3 region: CATSDPGSTGELFF. In DNA, the CDR3 is TGTGCCACCAGTGATCCAGGGTCGACCGGGGAGCTGTTTTTT.

This clonotype showed up just a few times. The rearrangement joins TRBV27 to TRBJ2-7; D gene uncertain. The CDR3 spans 13 residues. V was cut by 5 bases and J by 3 bases, with 11 bases left in between. Germline CDR1 reads MNHEY; CDR2 reads SMNVEV (reference sequence). CDR3 sequence (DNA): TGTGCCAGCAGTAAGGACGTGCGCTACGAGCAGTACGTC. This codes for CASSKDVRYEQYV.